This TCR beta chain was observed in a study of response to subunit inactivated influenza vaccine. About this clonotype: The junction departs from the called germline gene at one end, perhaps through a read error.

This CDR3 spans 15 amino acids. Per germline, CDR1 DFQATT and CDR2 SNEGSKA (reference sequence). A single record per CDR3 protein comes from TCRdb applying MiXCR to the RT-PCR reads. The data show 500,000 to 550,000 distinct CDR3 sequences, under 25% seen once. The same data also contributed to another study, on T cells expressing NK-cell markers. As that report states: UMIs were included in TCR beta cDNA generated by 5'RACE template switching. In several donors, dominant CD3+CD56+NKG2C+ clones formed roughly 1.0-7.5% of CD8+ cells.

This clonotype was obtained from a man aged 45-65 years who received an inactivated influenza vaccine. The source material was CD4+ T cells sorted from PBMCs, sampled less than 13 days after vaccination. This chain uses TRBV20-1 with TRBJ1-3, with D uncertain. CDR3 nucleotide sequence: TGCAGTGCTAGAGATACTAGGACGGCTGGAACCACCATATATTTT. Protein product: CSARDTRTAGTTIYF.